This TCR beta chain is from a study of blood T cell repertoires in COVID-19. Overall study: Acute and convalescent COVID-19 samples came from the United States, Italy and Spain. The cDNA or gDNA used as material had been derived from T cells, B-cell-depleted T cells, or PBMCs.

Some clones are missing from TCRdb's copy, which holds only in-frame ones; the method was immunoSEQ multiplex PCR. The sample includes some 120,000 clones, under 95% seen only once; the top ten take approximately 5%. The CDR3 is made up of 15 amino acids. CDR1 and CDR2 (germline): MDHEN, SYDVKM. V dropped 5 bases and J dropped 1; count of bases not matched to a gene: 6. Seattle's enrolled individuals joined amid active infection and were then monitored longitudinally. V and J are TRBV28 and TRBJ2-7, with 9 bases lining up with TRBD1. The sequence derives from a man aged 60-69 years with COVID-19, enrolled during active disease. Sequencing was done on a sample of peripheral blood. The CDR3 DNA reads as TGTGCCAGCAGTAGGACAGGGGAGATATCCTACGAGCAGTACTTC. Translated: CASSRTGEISYEQYF.